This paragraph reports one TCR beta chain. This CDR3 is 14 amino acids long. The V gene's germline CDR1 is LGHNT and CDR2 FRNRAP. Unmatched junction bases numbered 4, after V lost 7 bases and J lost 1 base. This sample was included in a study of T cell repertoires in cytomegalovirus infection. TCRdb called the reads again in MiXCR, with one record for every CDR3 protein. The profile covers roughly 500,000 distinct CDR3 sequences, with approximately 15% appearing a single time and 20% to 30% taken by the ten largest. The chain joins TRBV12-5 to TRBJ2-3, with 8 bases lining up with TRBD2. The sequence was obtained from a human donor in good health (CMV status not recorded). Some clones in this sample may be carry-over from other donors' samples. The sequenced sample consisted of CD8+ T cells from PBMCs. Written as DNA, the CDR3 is TGTGCTAGTGCCAGTAGCGGGGGCACAGATACGCAGTATTTT. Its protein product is CASASSGGTDTQYF.